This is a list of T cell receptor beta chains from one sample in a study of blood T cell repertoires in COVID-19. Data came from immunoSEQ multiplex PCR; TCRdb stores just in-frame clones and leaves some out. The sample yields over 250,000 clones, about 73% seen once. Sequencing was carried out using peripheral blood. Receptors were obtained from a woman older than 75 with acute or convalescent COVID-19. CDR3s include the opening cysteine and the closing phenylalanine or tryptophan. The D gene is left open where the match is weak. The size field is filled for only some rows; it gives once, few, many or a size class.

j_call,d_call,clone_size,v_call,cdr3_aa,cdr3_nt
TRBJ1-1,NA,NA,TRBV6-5,CASSYSPGERGTEAFF,TGTGCCAGCAGTTACTCACCAGGGGAAAGGGGCACTGAAGCTTTCTTT
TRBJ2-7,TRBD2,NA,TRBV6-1,CASSEALSSGRNEQYF,TGTGCCAGCAGTGAAGCGCTGTCTAGCGGGAGGAACGAGCAGTACTTC
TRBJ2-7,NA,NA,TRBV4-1,CASSQAGGTALGQYF,TGCGCCAGCAGCCAAGCTGGAGGGACGGCGTTAGGGCAGTACTTC
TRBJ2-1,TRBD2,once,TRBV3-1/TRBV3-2,CASSQGASGKNEQFF,TGTGCCAGCAGCCAAGGGGCTAGCGGCAAAAATGAGCAGTTCTTC
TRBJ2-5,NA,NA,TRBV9,CASSVAPGLGQETQYF,TGTGCCAGCAGCGTAGCGCCGGGATTGGGCCAAGAGACCCAGTACTTC
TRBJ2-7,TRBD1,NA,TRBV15,CATSFRTGTYEQYF,TGTGCCACCAGCTTCCGGACAGGGACCTACGAGCAGTACTTC
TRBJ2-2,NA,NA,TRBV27,CASSFRASQTRAGELFF,TGTGCCAGCAGTTTTAGGGCCTCTCAAACGAGGGCCGGGGAGCTGTTTTTT
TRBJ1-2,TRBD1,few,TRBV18,CASSPGQTNYGYTF,TGTGCCAGCTCCCCGGGACAGACTAACTATGGCTACACCTTC
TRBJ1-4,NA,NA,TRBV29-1,CSVLEQGGEKLFF,TGCAGCGTTCTGGAGCAGGGAGGTGAAAAACTGTTTTTT
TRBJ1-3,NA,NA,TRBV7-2,CASSPDRTGNTIYF,TGTGCCAGCAGCCCCGACAGGACTGGAAACACCATATATTTT
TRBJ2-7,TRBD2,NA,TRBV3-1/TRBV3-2,CASSQASGAYEQYF,TGTGCCAGCAGCCAAGCAAGCGGGGCCTACGAGCAGTACTTC
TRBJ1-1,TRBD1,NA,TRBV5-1,CASSALAPGQGTEMNTEAFF,TGCGCCAGCAGCGCTCTAGCTCCGGGACAGGGTACCGAGATGAACACTGAAGCTTTCTTT
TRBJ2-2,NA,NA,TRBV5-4,CASSSGGAMNTGELFF,TGTGCCAGCAGCTCGGGTGGGGCCATGAACACCGGGGAGCTGTTTTTT